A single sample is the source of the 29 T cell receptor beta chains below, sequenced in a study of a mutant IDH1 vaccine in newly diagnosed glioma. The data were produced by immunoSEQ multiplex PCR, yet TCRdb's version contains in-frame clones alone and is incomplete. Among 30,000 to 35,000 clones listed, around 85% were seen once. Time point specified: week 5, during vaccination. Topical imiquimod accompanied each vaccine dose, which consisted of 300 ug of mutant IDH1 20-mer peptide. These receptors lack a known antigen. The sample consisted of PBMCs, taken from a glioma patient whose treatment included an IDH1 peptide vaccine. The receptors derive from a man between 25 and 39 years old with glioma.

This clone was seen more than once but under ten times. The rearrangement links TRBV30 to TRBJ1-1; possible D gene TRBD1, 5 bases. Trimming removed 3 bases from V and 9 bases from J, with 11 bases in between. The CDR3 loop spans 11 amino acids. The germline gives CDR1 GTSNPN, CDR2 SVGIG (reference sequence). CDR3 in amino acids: CAWRVRTQAFF. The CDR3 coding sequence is TGTGCCTGGAGGGTGCGGACACAAGCTTTCTTT.

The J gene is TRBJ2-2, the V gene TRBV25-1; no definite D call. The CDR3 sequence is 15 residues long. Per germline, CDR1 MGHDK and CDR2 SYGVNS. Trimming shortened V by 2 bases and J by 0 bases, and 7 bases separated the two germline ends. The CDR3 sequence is CASSEGPANTGELFF. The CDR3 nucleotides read TGTGCCAGCAGTGAAGGGCCGGCGAACACCGGGGAGCTGTTTTTT.

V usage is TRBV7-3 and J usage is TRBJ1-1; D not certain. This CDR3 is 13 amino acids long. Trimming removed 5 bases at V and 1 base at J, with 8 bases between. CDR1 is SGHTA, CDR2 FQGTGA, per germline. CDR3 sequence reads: CASSPGRNTEAFF. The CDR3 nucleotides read TGTGCCAGCAGCCCCGGGAGGAACACTGAAGCTTTCTTT.

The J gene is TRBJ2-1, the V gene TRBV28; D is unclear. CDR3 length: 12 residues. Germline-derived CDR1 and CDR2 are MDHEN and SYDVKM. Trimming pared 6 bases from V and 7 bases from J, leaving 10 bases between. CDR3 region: CASRGLGNEQFF. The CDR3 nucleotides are TGTGCCAGCAGGGGATTGGGGAATGAGCAGTTCTTC.

DNA of the CDR3: TGTGCCAGTAGTATCAGCGCGGATTTTTACAATGAGCAGTTCTTC. It codes for CASSISADFYNEQFF. The gene calls are TRBV19 and TRBJ2-1; D unclear. Trimming stripped 3 bases from V and 4 bases from J, with 13 bases between. Germline CDR1 reads LNHDA; CDR2 reads SQIVND (reference sequence). This CDR3 comprises 15 residues. The full variable domain, its missing parts supplied by reference TRBV19 and TRBJ2-1, is DGGITQSPKYLFRKEGQNVTLSCEQNLNHDAMYWYRQDPGQGLRLIYYSQIVNDFQKGDIAEGYSVSREKKESFPLTVTSAQKNPTAFYLCASSISADFYNEQFFGPGTRLTVL.

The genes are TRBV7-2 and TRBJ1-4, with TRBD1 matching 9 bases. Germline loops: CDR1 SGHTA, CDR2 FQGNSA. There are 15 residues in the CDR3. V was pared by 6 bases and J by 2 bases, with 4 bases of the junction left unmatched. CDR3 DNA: TGTGCCAGCAGAATTACAGGGGGCACTAATGAAAAACTGTTTTTT. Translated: CASRITGGTNEKLFF.

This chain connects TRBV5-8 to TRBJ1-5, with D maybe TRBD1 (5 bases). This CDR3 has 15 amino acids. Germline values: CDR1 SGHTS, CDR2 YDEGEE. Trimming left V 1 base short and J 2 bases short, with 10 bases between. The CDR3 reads CASSLRGRGNQPQHF. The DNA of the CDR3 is TGTGCCAGCAGCTTGCGGGGACGCGGCAATCAGCCCCAGCATTTT.

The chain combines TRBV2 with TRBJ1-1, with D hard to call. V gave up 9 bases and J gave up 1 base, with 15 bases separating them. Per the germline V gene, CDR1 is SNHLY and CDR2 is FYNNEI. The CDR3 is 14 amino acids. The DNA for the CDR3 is TGTGCCAGTACCTCCCGGGTAGGGAACACTGAAGCTTTCTTT. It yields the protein CASTSRVGNTEAFF.

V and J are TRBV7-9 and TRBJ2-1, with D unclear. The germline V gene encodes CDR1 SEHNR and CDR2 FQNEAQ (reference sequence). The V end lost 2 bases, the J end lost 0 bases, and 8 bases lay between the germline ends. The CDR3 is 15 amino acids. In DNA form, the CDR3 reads TGTGCCAGCAGCTTACGGGCAGACTCCTACAATGAGCAGTTCTTC. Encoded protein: CASSLRADSYNEQFF.

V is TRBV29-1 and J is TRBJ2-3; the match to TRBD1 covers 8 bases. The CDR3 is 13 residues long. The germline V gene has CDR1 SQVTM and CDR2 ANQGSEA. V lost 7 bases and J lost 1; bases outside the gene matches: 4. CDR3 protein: CSDTTGGTDTQYF. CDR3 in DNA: TGCAGCGATACGACAGGGGGCACAGATACGCAGTATTTT.

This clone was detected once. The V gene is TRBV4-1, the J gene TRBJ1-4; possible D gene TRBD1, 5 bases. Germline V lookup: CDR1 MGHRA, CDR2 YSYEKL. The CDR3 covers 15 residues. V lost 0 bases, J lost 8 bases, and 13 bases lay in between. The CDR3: CASSQDPRAGEKLFF. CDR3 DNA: TGCGCCAGCAGCCAAGATCCCAGGGCAGGAGAAAAACTGTTTTTT.

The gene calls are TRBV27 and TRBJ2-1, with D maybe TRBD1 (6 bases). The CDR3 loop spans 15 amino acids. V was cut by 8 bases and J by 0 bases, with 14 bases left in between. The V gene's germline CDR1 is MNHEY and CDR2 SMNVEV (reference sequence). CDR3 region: CASHHQGSSYNEQFF. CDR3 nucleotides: TGTGCCAGCCATCATCAGGGGAGCTCCTACAATGAGCAGTTCTTC.

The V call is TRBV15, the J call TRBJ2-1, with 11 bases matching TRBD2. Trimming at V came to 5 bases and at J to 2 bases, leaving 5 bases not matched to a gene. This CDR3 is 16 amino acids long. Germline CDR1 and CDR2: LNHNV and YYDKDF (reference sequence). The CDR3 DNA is TGTGCCACCAGCGCTGGGACTAGCGGTCCCTACAATGAGCAGTTCTTC. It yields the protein CATSAGTSGPYNEQFF.

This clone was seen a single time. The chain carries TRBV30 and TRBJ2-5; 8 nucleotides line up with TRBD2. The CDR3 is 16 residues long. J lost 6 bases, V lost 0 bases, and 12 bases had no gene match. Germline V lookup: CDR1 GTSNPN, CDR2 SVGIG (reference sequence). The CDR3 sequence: CAWSVRTGRVWKTQYF. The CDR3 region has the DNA TGTGCCTGGAGTGTACGGACCGGGAGGGTGTGGAAGACCCAGTACTTC.

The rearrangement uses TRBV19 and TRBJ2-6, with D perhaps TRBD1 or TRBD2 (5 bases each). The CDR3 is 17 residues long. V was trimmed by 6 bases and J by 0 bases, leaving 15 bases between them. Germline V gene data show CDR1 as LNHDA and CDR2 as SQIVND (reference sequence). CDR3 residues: CASRRDHTSSGANVLTF. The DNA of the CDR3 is TGTGCCAGTAGGAGGGACCATACGAGCTCTGGGGCCAACGTCCTGACTTTC.

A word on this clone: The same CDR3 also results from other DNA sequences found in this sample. The CDR3: CASSVGAGPYEQYF. CDR3 in DNA: TGTGCCAGCAGCGTTGGAGCGGGGCCCTACGAGCAGTACTTC. This sequence joins TRBV9 and TRBJ2-7, with 7 positions matching TRBD2. The trim removed 2 bases at V and 2 bases at J, leaving 4 bases unmatched. There are 14 residues in the CDR3. From germline, CDR1 is SGDLS and CDR2 YYNGEE.

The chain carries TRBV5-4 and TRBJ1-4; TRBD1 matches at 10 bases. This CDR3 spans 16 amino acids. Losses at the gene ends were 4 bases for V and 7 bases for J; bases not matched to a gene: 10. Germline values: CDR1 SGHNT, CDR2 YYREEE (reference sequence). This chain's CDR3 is CASSAEPGTGAEKLFF. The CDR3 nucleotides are TGTGCCAGCAGCGCCGAGCCCGGGACAGGGGCTGAAAAACTGTTTTTT.

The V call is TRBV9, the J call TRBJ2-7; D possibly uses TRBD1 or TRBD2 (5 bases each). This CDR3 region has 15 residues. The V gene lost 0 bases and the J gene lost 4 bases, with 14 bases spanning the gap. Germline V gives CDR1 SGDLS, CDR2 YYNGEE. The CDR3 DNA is TGTGCCAGCAGCGTAGGGGGCGGCCCGGGATACGAGCAGTACTTC. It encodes CASSVGGGPGYEQYF.

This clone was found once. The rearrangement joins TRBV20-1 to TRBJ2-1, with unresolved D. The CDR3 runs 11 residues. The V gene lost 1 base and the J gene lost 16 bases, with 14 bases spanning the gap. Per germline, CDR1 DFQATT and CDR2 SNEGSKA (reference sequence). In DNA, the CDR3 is TGCAGTGCTAGAGGGTACAATGAGTTCTTCTTC. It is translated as CSARGYNEFFF.

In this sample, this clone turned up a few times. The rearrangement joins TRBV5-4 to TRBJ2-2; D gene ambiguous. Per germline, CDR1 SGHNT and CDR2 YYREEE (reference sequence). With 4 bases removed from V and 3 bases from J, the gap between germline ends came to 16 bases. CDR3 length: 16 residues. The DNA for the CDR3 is TGTGCCAGCAGCCCCCGTTTAGACCCGGACACCGGGGAGCTGTTTTTT. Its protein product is CASSPRLDPDTGELFF.

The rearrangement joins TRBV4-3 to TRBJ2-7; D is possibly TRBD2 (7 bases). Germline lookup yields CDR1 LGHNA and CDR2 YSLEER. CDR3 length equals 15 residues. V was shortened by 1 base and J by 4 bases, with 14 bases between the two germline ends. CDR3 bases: TGCGCCAGCAGCCAAGGGCGGGGGCGGGGGTACGAGCAGTACTTC. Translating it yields CASSQGRGRGYEQYF.

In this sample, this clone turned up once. The CDR3 sequence is CASSIAAGNQPQHF. The DNA of the CDR3 is TGTGCCAGTAGTATAGCGGCAGGCAATCAGCCCCAGCATTTT. V is TRBV19 and J is TRBJ1-5, with D unresolved. The CDR3 is 14 amino acids. CDR1 and CDR2 (germline): LNHDA, SQIVND (reference sequence). V was cut by 1 base and J by 2 bases, with 6 bases left in between.

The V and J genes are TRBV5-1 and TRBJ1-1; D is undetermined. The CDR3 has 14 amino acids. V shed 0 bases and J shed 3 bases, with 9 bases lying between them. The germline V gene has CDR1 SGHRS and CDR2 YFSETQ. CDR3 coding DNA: TGCGCCAGCAGCTTGGAAGACTCCGACACTGAAGCTTTCTTT. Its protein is CASSLEDSDTEAFF.

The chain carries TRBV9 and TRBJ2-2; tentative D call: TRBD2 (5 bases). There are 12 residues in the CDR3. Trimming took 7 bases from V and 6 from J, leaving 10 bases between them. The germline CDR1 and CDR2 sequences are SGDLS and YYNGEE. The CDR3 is CASGQLAGELFF. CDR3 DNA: TGTGCCAGCGGGCAACTAGCCGGGGAGCTGTTTTTT.

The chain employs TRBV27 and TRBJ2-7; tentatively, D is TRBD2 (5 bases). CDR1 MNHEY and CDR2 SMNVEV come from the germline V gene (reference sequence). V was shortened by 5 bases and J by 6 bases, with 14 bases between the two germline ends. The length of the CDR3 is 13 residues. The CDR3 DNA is TGTGCCAGCAGTCCGGGATTGGCGTTCGAGCAGTACTTC. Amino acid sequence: CASSPGLAFEQYF.

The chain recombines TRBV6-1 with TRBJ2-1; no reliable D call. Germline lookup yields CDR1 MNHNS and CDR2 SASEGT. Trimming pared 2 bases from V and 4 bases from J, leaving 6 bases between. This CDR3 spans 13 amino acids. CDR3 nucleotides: TGTGCCAGCAGTGAAAATGGTTACAATGAGCAGTTCTTC. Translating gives CASSENGYNEQFF.

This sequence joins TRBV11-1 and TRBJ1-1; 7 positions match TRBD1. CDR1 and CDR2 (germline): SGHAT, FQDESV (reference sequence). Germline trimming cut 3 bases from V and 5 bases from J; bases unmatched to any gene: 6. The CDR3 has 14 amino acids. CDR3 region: CASSLNRGGTEAFF. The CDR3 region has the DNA TGTGCCAGCAGCTTGAACAGGGGTGGAACTGAAGCTTTCTTT.

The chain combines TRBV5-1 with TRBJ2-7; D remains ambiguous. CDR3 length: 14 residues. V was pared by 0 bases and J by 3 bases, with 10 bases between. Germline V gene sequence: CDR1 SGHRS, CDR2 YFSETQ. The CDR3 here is CASSLEATIYEQYF. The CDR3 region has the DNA TGCGCCAGCAGCTTGGAAGCGACAATCTACGAGCAGTACTTC.

The CDR3 here is CASSVAYTGELFF. The DNA of the CDR3 is TGTGCCAGCAGCGTAGCTTACACCGGGGAGCTGTTTTTT. The V and J genes are TRBV9 and TRBJ2-2; D unresolved. V was pared by 0 bases and J by 3 bases, with 3 bases between. CDR1 and CDR2 from the germline V gene are SGDLS and YYNGEE. CDR3 size: 13 residues.